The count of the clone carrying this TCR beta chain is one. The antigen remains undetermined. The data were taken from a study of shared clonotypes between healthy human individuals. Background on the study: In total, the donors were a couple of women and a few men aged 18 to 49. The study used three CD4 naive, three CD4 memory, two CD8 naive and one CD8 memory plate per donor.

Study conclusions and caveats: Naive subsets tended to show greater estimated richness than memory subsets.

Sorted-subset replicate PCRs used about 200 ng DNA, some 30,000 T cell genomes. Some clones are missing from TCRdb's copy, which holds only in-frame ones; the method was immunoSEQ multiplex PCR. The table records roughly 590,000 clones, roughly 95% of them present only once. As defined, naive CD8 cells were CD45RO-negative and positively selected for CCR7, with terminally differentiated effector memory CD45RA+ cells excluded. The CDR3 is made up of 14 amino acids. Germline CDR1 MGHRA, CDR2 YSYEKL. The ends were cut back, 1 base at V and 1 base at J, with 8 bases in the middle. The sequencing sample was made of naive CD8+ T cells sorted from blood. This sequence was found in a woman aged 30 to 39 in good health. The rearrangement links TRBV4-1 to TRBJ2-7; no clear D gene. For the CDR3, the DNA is TGCGCCAGCAGCCAAGGGGGTCCTTCCTACGAGCAGTACTTC. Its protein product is CASSQGGPSYEQYF.